This T cell receptor (beta chain) came from a study of blood T cell repertoires in COVID-19. Study summary: Material from acute and convalescent COVID-19 was sourced from the United States, Italy and Spain. Sources were T cells, B-cell-depleted T cells, or PBMCs; the material itself was cDNA or gDNA.

The CDR3 is 13 residues long. Germline loops: CDR1 SQVTM, CDR2 ANQGSEA. The junction had 5 bases not matched to a gene; V was cut back by 4 bases and J by 5 bases. Individuals aged roughly 18 to 100 years were recruited from 20 to 25 US areas. Measured with immunoSEQ multiplex PCR; TCRdb has only the in-frame clones, and not every one. The profile shows 250,000 to 350,000 clones, roughly nine tenths of them singletons. Input material: PBMCs or T cells enriched from blood (not recorded which). This receptor was taken from a woman aged 45-59 years who had been exposed to COVID-19. The V call is TRBV29-1, the J call TRBJ2-5; 9 bases are a match to TRBD1. The CDR3 is CSVVRTGVETQYF. The CDR3, as DNA: TGCAGCGTTGTACGGACAGGGGTCGAGACCCAGTACTTC.